This T cell receptor (beta chain) was retrieved from a study of cytomegalovirus exposure and HLA in healthy donors. Use of 60 Vbeta and 13 Jbeta primers characterized the PCR. Clones were sequenced by immunoSEQ multiplex PCR, and TCRdb holds only the in-frame ones, with some missing. This table holds 150,000 to 200,000 clones, 65% to 70% found once. Germline V gene sequence: CDR1 MDHEN, CDR2 SYDVKM. Trimming cost V 8 bases and J 7 bases, with 26 bases left between them. The CDR3 contains 16 residues. Study-wide results and caveats: TCR beta V segments were, for the most part, productive about 87% or about 30% of the time in an earlier analysis.

Worth noting for this clone: The antigen is unknown.

The TCR originated in a man aged 25-45 years in good health and CMV-seropositive. Sequencing was carried out using PBMCs. The J gene is TRBJ1-1, the V gene TRBV28; D might be TRBD1 (6 bases). The DNA of the CDR3 is TGTGCCAGCCATCCGCCCCTAGGCAGGGGTCGGGTTGAAGCTTTCTTT. This gives the protein CASHPPLGRGRVEAFF.